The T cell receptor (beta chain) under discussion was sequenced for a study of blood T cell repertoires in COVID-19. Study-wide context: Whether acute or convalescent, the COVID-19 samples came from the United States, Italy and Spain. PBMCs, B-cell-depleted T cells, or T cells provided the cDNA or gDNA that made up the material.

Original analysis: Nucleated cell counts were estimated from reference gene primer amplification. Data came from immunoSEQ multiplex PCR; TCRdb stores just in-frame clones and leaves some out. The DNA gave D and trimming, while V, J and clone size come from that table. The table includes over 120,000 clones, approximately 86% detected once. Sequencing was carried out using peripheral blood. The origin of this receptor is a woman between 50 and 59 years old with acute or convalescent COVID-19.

CDR3 protein: CASSELSGGRAFNEQFF. In nucleotides, the CDR3 is TGTGCCAGCAGTGAACTGAGCGGCGGGAGGGCCTTCAATGAGCAGTTCTTC. The genes are TRBV6-1 and TRBJ2-1, with TRBD2 matching over 9 bases. Germline V gives CDR1 MNHNS, CDR2 SASEGT. This CDR3 has 17 residues. With 2 bases clipped from V and 6 bases from J, the junction kept 11 bases outside the gene matches.